These T cell receptor beta chains were read from a single sample in a study of monozygotic twins with inflammatory bowel disease. TCRdb re-called the 5' RACE reads and shows each CDR3 protein once, DNA omitted. This table lists about 300,000 distinct CDR3 sequences. The specimen sequenced was blood. These receptors all stem from a human donor with ulcerative colitis or Crohn's disease, or a healthy co-twin of an affected twin (not recorded which). The CDR3 runs from the conserved cysteine through the conserved F or W. The order of the fields is CDR3 protein, J gene, V gene, CDR3 length.

CSGSDATGTRETQYF,TRBJ2-5,TRBV29-1,15
CASSLLGRGEAFF,TRBJ1-1,TRBV12-3/TRBV12-4,13
CATSRERQYSNQPQHF,TRBJ1-5,TRBV15,16
CASRPGGASGYTF,TRBJ1-2,TRBV12-3/TRBV12-4,13
CSASRSYNEQFF,TRBJ2-1,TRBV20-1,12
CASSPGRGIVRYEQYF,TRBJ2-7,TRBV12-3/TRBV12-4,16
CASSPHVGTGRYEQYF,TRBJ2-7,TRBV7-7,16
CASSISGTSGGQETQYF,TRBJ2-5,TRBV5-1,17
CASSDPSGRKNIQYF,TRBJ2-4,TRBV5-1,15
CASSLISLLLNSPLHF,TRBJ1-6,TRBV12-3/TRBV12-4,16
CAIRGTGEKLFF,TRBJ1-4,TRBV10-3,12
CASSQVTSADTQYF,TRBJ2-3,TRBV4-3,14
CVSSLGRGGYTF,TRBJ1-2,TRBV27,12
CATHTGTAGNTIYF,TRBJ1-3,TRBV28,14
CASSLEPGQGNEQYF,TRBJ2-7,TRBV7-9,15
CASSLEGVQGPQHF,TRBJ1-5,TRBV5-1,14
CASSGGGNPGSSYEQYF,TRBJ2-7,TRBV5-1,17
CASSYRDLANNEQFF,TRBJ2-1,TRBV28,15
CSAITGQGRNEQFF,TRBJ2-1,TRBV20-1,14
CASSPTGEVAGELFF,TRBJ2-2,TRBV27,15
CASSPRAGANYGYTF,TRBJ1-2,TRBV12-3/TRBV12-4,15
CASSEGTKLSYEQYF,TRBJ2-7,TRBV5-6,15
CASSKEDRAWVYNQPQHF,TRBJ1-5,TRBV12-3/TRBV12-4,18